This TCR beta chain originates from a study of T-cell memory formation after mild COVID-19. For the study at large: The two donors had largely donor-specific TCR clusters.

MiXCR, run by TCRdb on the 5' RACE reads, gives a single entry per CDR3 protein. The sample holds under 300,000 distinct CDR3 sequences, around 17% seen once. Overall study findings and caveats: Pre-infection memory showed some responding clones, and this suggested that cross-reactive memory joined.

This CDR3 is 13 amino acids long. Germline V gene data show CDR1 as MNHEY and CDR2 as SVGEGT. Trimming took 6 bases from V and 6 from J; bases not matched to a gene: 3. A note on this clonotype: The antigen remains undetermined.

The rearrangement links TRBV6-2 or TRBV6-3 to TRBJ2-1; 9 bases map to TRBD1. Sequenced material: PBMCs or a T cell subset sorted from them (not recorded which). The sequence was obtained from a man in his late teens or twenties who had mild COVID-19 (a few samples of this study predate the infection). Cell type and time point are not known. The CDR3: CASREDRGNEQFF. The DNA for the CDR3 is TGTGCCAGCAGGGAGGACAGGGGCAATGAGCAGTTCTTC.